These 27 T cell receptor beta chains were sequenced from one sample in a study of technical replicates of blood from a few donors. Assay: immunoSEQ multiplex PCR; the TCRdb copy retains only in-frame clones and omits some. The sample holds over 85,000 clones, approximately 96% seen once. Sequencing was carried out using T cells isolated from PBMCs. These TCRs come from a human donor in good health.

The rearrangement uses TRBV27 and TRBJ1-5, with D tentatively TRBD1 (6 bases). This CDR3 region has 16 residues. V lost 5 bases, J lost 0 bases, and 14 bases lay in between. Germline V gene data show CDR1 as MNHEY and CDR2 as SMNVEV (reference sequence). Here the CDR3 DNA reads TGTGCCAGCAGTCCCCAACAGGGAAATAGCAATCAGCCCCAGCATTTT. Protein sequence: CASSPQQGNSNQPQHF.

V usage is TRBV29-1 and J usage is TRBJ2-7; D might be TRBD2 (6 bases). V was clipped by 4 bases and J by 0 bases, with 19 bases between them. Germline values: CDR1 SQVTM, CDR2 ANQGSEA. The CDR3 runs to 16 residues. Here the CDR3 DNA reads TGCAGCGTTGGGGGTTTGCGTCGGCGGGACTCCTACGAGCAGTACTTC. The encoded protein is CSVGGLRRRDSYEQYF.

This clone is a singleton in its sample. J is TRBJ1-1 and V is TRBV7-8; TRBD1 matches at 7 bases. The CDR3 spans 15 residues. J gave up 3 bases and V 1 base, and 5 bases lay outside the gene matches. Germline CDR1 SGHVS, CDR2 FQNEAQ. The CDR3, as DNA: TGTGCCAGCAGCTTAGGCGCACAGGGGCACACTGAAGCTTTCTTT. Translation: CASSLGAQGHTEAFF.

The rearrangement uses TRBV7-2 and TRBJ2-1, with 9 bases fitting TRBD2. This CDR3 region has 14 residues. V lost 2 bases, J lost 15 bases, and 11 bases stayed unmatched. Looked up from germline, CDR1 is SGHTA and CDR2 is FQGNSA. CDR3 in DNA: TGTGCCAGCAGCTTATTACTAGCGGGCAAGGAGGGGTTCTTC. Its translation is CASSLLLAGKEGFF.

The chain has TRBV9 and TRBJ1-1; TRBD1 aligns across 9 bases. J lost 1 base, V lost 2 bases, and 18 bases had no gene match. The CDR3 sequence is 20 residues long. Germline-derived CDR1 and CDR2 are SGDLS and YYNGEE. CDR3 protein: CASSVSGTGLVISENTEAFF. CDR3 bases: TGTGCCAGCAGCGTTTCCGGGACAGGGCTAGTAATTTCGGAGAACACTGAAGCTTTCTTT.

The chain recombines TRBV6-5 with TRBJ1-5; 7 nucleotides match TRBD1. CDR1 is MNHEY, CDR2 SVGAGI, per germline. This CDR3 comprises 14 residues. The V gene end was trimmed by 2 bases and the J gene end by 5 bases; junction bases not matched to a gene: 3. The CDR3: CASSYRDSDQPQHF. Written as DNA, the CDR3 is TGTGCCAGCAGTTACAGGGACAGCGATCAGCCCCAGCATTTT.

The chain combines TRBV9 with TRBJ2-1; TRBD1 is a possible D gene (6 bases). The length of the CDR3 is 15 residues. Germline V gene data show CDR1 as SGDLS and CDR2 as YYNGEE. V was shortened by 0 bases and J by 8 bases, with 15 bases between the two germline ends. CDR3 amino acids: CASSVGGTSWDEQFF. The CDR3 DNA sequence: TGTGCCAGCAGCGTAGGTGGGACATCGTGGGATGAGCAGTTCTTC.

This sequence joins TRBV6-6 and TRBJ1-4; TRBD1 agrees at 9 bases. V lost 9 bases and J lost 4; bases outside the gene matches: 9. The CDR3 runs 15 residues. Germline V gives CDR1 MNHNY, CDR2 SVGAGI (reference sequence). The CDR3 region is CASSADRGVNEKLFF. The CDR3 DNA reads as TGTGCCAGTAGTGCGGACAGGGGAGTTAATGAAAAACTGTTTTTT.

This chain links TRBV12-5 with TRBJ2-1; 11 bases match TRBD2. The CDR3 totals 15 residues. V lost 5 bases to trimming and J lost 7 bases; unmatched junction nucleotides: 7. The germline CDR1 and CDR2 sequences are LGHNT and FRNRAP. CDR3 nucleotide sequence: TGTGCTAGTGGTCTGGGACTAGCGGTAGGTAATGAGCAGTTCTTC. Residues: CASGLGLAVGNEQFF. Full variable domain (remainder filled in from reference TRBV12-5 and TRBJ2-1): DARVTQTPRHKVTEMGQEVTMRCQPILGHNTVFWYRQTMMQGLELLAYFRNRAPLDDSGMPKDRFSAEMPDATLATLKIQPSEPRDSAVYFCASGLGLAVGNEQFFGPGTRLTVL.

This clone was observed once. The CDR3 DNA sequence: TGTGCCAGCAGCCGACATGCGAACACTGAAGCTTTCTTT. Its protein is CASSRHANTEAFF. V gene TRBV11-2 combines with J gene TRBJ1-1; unclear D gene. The CDR3 is 13 residues long. Germline CDR1 and CDR2: SGHAT and FQNNGV. V was shortened by 5 bases and J by 1 base, with 8 bases between the two germline ends.

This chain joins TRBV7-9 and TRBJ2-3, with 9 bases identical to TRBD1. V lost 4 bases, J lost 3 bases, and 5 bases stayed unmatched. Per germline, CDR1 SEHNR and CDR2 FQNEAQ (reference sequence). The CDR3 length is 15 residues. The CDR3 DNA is TGTGCCAGCAGCTATGGACAGGGGAAGACAGATACGCAGTATTTT. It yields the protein CASSYGQGKTDTQYF.

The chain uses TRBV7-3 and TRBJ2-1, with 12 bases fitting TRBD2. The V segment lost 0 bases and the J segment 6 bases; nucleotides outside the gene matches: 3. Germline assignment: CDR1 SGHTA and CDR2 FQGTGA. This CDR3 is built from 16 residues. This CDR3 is CASSLTGLAGGNEQFF. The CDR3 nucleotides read TGTGCCAGCAGCTTAACGGGACTAGCGGGTGGCAATGAGCAGTTCTTC.

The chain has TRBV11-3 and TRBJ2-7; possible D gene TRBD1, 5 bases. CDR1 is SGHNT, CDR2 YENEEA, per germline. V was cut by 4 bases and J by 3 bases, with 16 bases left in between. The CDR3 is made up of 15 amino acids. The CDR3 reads CASSSVSGAGYEQYF. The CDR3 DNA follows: TGTGCCAGCAGCTCGGTCAGTGGGGCCGGCTACGAGCAGTACTTC.

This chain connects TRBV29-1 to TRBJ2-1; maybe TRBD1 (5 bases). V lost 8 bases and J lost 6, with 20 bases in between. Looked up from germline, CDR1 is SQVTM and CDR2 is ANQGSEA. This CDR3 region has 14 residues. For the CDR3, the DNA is TGCAGCACCCTCAGGGCAGGGAATGGCAATGAGCAGTTCTTC. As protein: CSTLRAGNGNEQFF.

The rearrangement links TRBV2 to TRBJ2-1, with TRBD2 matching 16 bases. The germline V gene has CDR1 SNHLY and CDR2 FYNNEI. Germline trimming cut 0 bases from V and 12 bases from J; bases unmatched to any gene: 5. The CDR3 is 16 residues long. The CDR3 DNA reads TGTGCCAGCAGTGAAGCGGGACTAGCGGGAGGGCACGGGCAGTTCTTC. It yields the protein CASSEAGLAGGHGQFF.

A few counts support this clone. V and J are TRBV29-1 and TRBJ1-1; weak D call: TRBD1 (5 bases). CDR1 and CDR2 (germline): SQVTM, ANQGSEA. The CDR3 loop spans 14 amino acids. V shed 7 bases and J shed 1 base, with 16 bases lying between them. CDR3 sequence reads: CSAFGGVRNTEAFF. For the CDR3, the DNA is TGCAGCGCGTTCGGGGGAGTGAGGAACACTGAAGCTTTCTTT.

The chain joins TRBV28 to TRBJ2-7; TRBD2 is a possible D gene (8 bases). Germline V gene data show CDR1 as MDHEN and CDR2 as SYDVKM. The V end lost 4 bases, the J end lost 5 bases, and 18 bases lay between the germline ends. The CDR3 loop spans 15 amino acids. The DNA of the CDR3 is TGTGCCAGCAGTTCGATCGGGAGGGGGCAAAACGAGCAGTACTTC. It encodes CASSSIGRGQNEQYF.

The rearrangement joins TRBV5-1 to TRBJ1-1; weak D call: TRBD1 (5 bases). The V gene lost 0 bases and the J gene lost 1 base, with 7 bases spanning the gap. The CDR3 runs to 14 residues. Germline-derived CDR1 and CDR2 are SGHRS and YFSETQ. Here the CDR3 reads CASSLEGPNTEAFF. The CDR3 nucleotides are TGCGCCAGCAGCTTGGAGGGGCCGAACACTGAAGCTTTCTTT.

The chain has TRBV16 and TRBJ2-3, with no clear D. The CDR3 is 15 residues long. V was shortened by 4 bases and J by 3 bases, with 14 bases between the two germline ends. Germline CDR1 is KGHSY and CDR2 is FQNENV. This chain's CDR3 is CASSPPGAATDTQYF. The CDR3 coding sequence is TGTGCCAGCAGCCCACCCGGAGCCGCTACAGATACGCAGTATTTT.

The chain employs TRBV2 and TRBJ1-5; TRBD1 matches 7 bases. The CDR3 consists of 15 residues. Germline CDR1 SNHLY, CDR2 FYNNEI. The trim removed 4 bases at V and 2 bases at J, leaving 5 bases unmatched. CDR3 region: CASSGTGLGNQPQHF. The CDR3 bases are TGTGCCAGCAGTGGGACAGGTTTGGGCAATCAGCCCCAGCATTTT. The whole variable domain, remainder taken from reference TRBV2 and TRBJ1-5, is EPEVTQTPSHQVTQMGQEVILRCVPISNHLYFYWYRQILGQKVEFLVSFYNNEISEKSEIFDDQFSVERPDGSNFTLKIRSTKLEDSAMYFCASSGTGLGNQPQHFGDGTRLSIL.

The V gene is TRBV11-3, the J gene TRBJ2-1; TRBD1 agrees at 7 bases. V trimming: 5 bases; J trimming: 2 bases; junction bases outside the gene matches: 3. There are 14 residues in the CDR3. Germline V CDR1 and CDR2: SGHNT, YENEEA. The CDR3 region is CASSTGAAYNEQFF. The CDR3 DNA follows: TGTGCCAGCAGCACAGGGGCCGCCTACAATGAGCAGTTCTTC.

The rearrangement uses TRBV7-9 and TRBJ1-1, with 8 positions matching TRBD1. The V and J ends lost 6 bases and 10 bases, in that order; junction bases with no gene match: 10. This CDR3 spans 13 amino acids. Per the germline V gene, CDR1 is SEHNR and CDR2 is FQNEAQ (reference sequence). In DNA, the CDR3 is TGTGCCAGCAGTTTGATACAGGGGGGTGTAGCTTTCTTT. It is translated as CASSLIQGGVAFF.

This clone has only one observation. DNA of the CDR3: TGCGCCAGCAGCACAAAGCAGGGCCCCACAGATACGCAGTATTTT. This encodes CASSTKQGPTDTQYF. The chain has TRBV5-1 and TRBJ2-3; the D gene is possibly TRBD1 (5 bases). The V end was cut by 4 bases, the J end by 2 bases, with 14 bases between. Looked up from germline, CDR1 is SGHRS and CDR2 is YFSETQ. The CDR3 loop spans 15 amino acids. The complete variable domain, with remaining parts taken from reference TRBV5-1 and TRBJ2-3, reads KAGVTQTPRYLIKTRGQQVTLSCSPISGHRSVSWYQQTPGQGLQFLFEYFSETQRNKGNFPGRFSGRQFSNSRSEMNVSTLELGDSALYLCASSTKQGPTDTQYFGPGTRLTVL.

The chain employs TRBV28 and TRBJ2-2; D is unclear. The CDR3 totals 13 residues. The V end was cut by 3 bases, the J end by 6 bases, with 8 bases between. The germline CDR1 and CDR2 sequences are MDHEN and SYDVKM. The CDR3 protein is CASSFPGPGELFF. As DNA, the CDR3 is TGTGCCAGCAGTTTCCCCGGTCCCGGGGAGCTGTTTTTT.

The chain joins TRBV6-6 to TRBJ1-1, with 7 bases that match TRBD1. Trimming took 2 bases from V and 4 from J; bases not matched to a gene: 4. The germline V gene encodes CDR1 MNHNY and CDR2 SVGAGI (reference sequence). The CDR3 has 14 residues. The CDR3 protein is CASSYTGVVTEAFF. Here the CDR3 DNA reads TGTGCCAGCAGTTACACAGGGGTGGTCACTGAAGCTTTCTTT.

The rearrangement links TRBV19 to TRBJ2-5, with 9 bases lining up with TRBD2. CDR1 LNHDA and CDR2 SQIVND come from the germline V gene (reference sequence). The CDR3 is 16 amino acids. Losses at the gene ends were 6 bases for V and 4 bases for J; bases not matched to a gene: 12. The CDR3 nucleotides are TGTGCCAGTAGCCGGCCCGGACTAGCGAGGGTAGAGACCCAGTACTTC. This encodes CASSRPGLARVETQYF.

The CDR3 DNA follows: TGTGCCAGCAGTTTTCACAGGGGGCTAACTGAAGCTTTCTTT. It codes for CASSFHRGLTEAFF. The V call is TRBV27, the J call TRBJ1-1; 9 bases align to TRBD1. CDR3 length: 14 residues. Trimming removed 3 bases from V and 5 bases from J; junction bases left unmatched: 4. CDR1 and CDR2 from the germline V gene are MNHEY and SMNVEV (reference sequence).